The clone carrying this T cell receptor (beta chain) appeared once. Its antigen is unidentified. V shed 4 bases, J shed 3 bases, and the junction held 2 bases outside the gene matches. Germline lookup yields CDR1 SGHRS and CDR2 YFSETQ. The CDR3 runs 14 residues. This entry comes from a study of shared clonotypes between healthy human individuals. Notes on the study in general: Among donors, the sharing of clonotypes was expected to be influenced by sequencing depth.

With ten immunoSEQ deep assay plates, unsorted PBMC DNA underwent sequencing. The protocol was immunoSEQ multiplex PCR, while the TCRdb copy is restricted to in-frame clones and leaves out a portion. The sample shows 450,000 to 600,000 clones, approximately 79% of them seen only once. The specimen was PBMCs. The clonotype comes from a woman in her thirties or forties in good health. Some clones in this sample may be carry-over from other donors' samples. The chain has TRBV5-1 and TRBJ2-3; 10 nucleotides align to TRBD2. The CDR3 coding sequence is TGCGCCAGCAGCGCTAGCGGGAGTACAGATACGCAGTATTTT. Translation: CASSASGSTDTQYF.